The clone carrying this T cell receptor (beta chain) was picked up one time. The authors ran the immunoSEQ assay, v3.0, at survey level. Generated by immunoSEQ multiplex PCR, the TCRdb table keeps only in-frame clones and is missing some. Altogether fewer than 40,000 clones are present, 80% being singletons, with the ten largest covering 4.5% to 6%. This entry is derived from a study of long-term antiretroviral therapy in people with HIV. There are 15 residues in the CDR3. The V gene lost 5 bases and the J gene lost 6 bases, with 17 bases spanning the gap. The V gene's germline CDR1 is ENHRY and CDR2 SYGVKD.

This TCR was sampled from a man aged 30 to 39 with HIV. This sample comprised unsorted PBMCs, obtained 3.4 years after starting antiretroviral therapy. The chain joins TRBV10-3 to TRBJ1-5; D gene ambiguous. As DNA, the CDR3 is TGTGCCATCAGTCCCGGGTCCTCTTCTCTTCAGCCCCAGCATTTT. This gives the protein CAISPGSSSLQPQHF.